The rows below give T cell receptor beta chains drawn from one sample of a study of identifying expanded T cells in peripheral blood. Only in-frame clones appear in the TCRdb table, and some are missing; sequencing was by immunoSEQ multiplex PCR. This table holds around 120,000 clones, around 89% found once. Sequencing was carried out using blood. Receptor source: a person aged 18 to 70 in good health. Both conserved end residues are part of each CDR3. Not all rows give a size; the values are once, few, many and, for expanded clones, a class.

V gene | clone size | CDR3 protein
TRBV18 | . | CASSPPGLAGSTDTQYF
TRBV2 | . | CASTLGPPPGQSYEQYF
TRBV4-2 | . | CASSQGAFQNTDTQYF
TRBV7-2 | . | CASSYPVGGLFF
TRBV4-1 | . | CASSLQGYQETQYF
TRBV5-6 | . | CASRGWGAREKLFF
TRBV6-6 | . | CASKWGQLIGTGELFF
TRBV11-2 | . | CASSSGTGGPETQYF
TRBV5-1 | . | CASSLWGADYGYTF
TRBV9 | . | CASSVGTGSNYGYTF
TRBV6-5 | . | CASSYSETGIYGYTF
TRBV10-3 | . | CAISEDRVWVEQYF
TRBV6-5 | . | CASSYQRTGEKLFF
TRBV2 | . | CASRGLAGDTGELFF
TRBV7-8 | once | CASSLAGGIVYEQYF
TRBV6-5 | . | CASSYSWQVGDTQYF
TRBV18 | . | CASSPGQTQYF
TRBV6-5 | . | CARFPKSGSYEQYF
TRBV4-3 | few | CASSQGPGFGGYNEQFF
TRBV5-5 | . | CASSLDIQYYEQYF
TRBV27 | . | CASSLGYEQYF
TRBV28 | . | CASSVPGGALPTQYF
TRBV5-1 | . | CASSLGLAGGPYTDTQYF
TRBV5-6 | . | CASRVGGSYSYEQYF
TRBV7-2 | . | CASTVVVAGGGEQYF
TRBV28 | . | CASKGGTGGYGYTF
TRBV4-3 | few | CASSQDRGGYGYTF
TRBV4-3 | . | CASSPGGFNSGANVLTF
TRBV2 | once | CASSDVGTSVNEQFF
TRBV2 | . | CASPILAGSTDTQYF
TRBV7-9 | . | CASSLVRVTGSNQPQHF
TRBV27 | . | CASSLEGLAGLRYF
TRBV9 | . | CASSVFPDQETQYF
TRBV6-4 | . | CASSDSSRLWTGELFF
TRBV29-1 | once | CSAQQGKSEAFF
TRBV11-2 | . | CASTINPAAEQYF
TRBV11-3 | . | CASSHGTGGIAFF
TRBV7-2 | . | CASSGTGGTEAFF
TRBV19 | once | CASSKWDNWEQYF
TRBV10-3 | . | CAISENPVYYGYTF
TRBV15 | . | CATSRDPGGNGYTF
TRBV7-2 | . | CASSLAPGRSNTEAFF